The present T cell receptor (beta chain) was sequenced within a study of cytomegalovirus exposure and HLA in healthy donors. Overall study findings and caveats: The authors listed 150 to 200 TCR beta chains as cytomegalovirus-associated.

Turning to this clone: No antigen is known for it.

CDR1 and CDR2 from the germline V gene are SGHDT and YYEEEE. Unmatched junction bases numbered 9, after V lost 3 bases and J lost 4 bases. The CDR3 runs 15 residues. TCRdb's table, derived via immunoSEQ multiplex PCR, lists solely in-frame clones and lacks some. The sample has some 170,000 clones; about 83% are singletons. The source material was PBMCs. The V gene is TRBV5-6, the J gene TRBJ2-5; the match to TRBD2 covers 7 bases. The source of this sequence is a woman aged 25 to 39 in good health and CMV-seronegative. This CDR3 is CASSWEGVGGETQYF. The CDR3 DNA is TGTGCCAGCAGCTGGGAGGGCGTCGGGGGAGAGACCCAGTACTTC.